Reported below is one TCR beta chain. The antigen is undetermined. The V gene lost 1 base and the J gene lost 4 bases, with 13 bases spanning the gap. Per the germline V gene, CDR1 is KGHSH and CDR2 is LQKENI. CDR3 length equals 16 residues. Relapse was seen in all patients after autologous stem cell transplantation, and brentuximab vedotin exposure was variable. This record comes from a study of PD-1 blockade in classical Hodgkin lymphoma. Study findings and constraints: Healthy donors reportedly exceeded newly diagnosed patients in baseline TCR diversity. Those achieving complete response showed baseline diversity like newly diagnosed patients. Only CD4+ TCR diversity, not CD8+, had risen significantly by C4D1.

The data were produced by immunoSEQ multiplex PCR, yet TCRdb's version contains in-frame clones alone and is incomplete. The table shows tens of thousands of clones, with 89% occurring only once. The chain carries TRBV18 and TRBJ2-2; D may be TRBD1 (6 bases). Sample: peripheral blood mononuclear cells (PBMCs), taken before the second cycle of nivolumab. This receptor was identified in a human donor with classical Hodgkin lymphoma. CDR3 coding DNA: TGTGCCAGCTCACCACTTAGTACAGGGTCCACCGGGGAGCTGTTTTTT. The encoded protein is CASSPLSTGSTGELFF.